This record looks at one TCR beta chain sequence and its context. Antigen: not known. This sample was taken from a study of cytomegalovirus exposure and HLA in healthy donors. The overall study: Genotyping showed roughly 83% of 350 to 400 donors falling in the Caucasian-associated ancestry cluster.

Germline values: CDR1 MNHEY, CDR2 SMNVEV (reference sequence). V lost 7 bases and J lost 5, with 15 bases in between. This CDR3 has 14 amino acids. Findings of the study overall: A previous analysis found most TCR beta V segments productive roughly 87% or roughly 30% of the time.

Both 60 Vbeta primers and 13 Jbeta primers went into the PCR. Data came from immunoSEQ multiplex PCR; TCRdb stores just in-frame clones and leaves some out. This sample yields more than 110,000 clones, of which more than 70% are seen a single time; 1% to 1.5% belongs to the top ten. Nominally healthy donors were sampled, though unrecorded immune exposures were likely. This chain connects TRBV27 to TRBJ2-1; weak D call: TRBD2 (7 bases). The clonotype comes from a male donor in good health and CMV-seropositive. Material: PBMCs. CDR3 nucleotide sequence: TGTGCCAGCATGGTGCGGGGGCCGGACAATGAGCAGTTCTTC. Its protein product is CASMVRGPDNEQFF.